Listed below are T cell receptor beta chains from one sample, sequenced in a study of cytomegalovirus exposure and HLA in healthy donors. Produced via immunoSEQ multiplex PCR; TCRdb's table is partial and in-frame only. The sample contains around 150,000 clones, 70% to 80% of which appear only once. The sequenced sample consisted of PBMCs. Source of these receptors: a man aged 40-49 years in good health and CMV-seropositive. Both conserved end residues are part of each CDR3. A D gene is named only where the DNA matches it firmly.

v_gene	j_gene	d_gene	CDR3aa	CDR3nt
TRBV6-5	TRBJ2-7	NA	CASSRQASYEQYF	TGTGCCAGCAGTCGACAGGCCTCCTACGAGCAGTACTTC
TRBV10-3	TRBJ2-6	NA	CAISETPVRGANVLTF	TGTGCCATCAGTGAGACCCCGGTGAGAGGGGCCAACGTCCTGACTTTC
TRBV18	TRBJ1-1	NA	CASSLQPYSVDTEAFF	TGTGCCAGCTCACTTCAACCCTATTCGGTTGACACTGAAGCTTTCTTT
TRBV19	TRBJ1-1	NA	CASSPPGNTEAFF	TGTGCCAGTAGTCCCCCGGGGAACACTGAAGCTTTCTTT
TRBV2	TRBJ1-4	TRBD1	CASKKTGGGYEKLFF	TGTGCCAGCAAGAAGACAGGGGGCGGCTATGAAAAACTGTTTTTT
TRBV29-1	TRBJ2-7	TRBD1	CSVEEQDRVSYEQYF	TGCAGCGTTGAAGAACAGGACAGGGTCTCCTACGAGCAGTACTTC
TRBV5-1	TRBJ2-3	NA	CASSLDRSTDTQYF	TGCGCCAGCAGCTTAGACAGGAGCACAGATACGCAGTATTTT
TRBV2	TRBJ1-2	NA	CATYPGGVGGYTF	TGTGCTACCTACCCGGGGGGCGTAGGTGGCTACACCTTC
TRBV27	TRBJ2-1	NA	CASKPTGMYNEQFF	TGTGCCAGCAAGCCCACAGGAATGTACAATGAGCAGTTCTTC
TRBV5-1	TRBJ2-6	NA	CASNSTGPSGANVLTF	TGCGCCAGCAACTCAACAGGGCCCTCTGGGGCCAACGTCCTGACTTTC
TRBV7-9	TRBJ2-3	TRBD1	CSSSLGDSRWNTQYF	TGTTCCAGCAGCCTCGGGGACAGCCGATGGAATACGCAGTATTTT